This T cell receptor (delta chain) was recorded in a study of Vδ1+ human thymocytes. Findings of the study overall: Thymic TRG and TRD repertoires appeared highly polyclonal, with Gaussian CDR3 length distributions.

This clone has more than one count but fewer than ten. Its antigen is not known. The CDR3 is 23 residues long. Deletions cut 2 bases from V and 0 bases from J, with 34 bases between. Germline V gives CDR1 TSWWSYY, CDR2 QGS. RNA was extracted from the cells and then reverse transcribed. The CDR3 regions were amplified by multiplex PCR from V-gene primers to a constant-region primer. TCRdb re-analyzed the multiplex PCR reads via CATT. The repertoire has about 55,000 delta-chain clones, approximately 15% of them found once; the top ten carry roughly 0.5%. The chain is built from TRDV1 and TRDJ1; TRDD2 is a possible D gene (6 bases). Sequences were obtained from Vdelta1+ gamma-delta thymocytes from the thymus. Subset reported: FACS-sorted CD3+ TCRalphabeta- TCRVdelta1+ TCRVdelta2- thymocytes. The origin of this receptor is a boy younger than two who had congenital heart surgery. The CDR3 DNA is TGTGCTCTTGGGGAATACCCACTCCTACTAGGCTGGAAACAGCCAAAGTACACCGATAAACTCATCTTT. This codes for CALGEYPLLLGWKQPKYTDKLIF.